These T cell receptor beta chains were read from a single sample in a study of blood T cell repertoires in COVID-19. Generated by immunoSEQ multiplex PCR, the TCRdb table keeps only in-frame clones and is missing some. The table has about 220,000 clones, 70% to 85% seen once. Sample: PBMCs or T cells enriched from blood (not recorded which). The receptors originated from an older woman who had recovered from COVID-19. Each CDR3 is given with its conserved first and last residue. Fields, in order: J gene, V gene, D gene, clone size, CDR3 DNA, CDR3 protein. D genes are given only for firm matches. Only some rows state a clone size, as once, few, many or a class for expanded clones.

TRBJ2-3,TRBV5-1,NA,NA,TGCGCCAGCAGCTTTGCGGGGGCCTACAGCACAGATACGCAGTATTTT,CASSFAGAYSTDTQYF
TRBJ1-1,TRBV7-8,TRBD1,NA,TGTGCCAGCAGCGGGACAGTGATGAACACTGAAGCTTTCTTT,CASSGTVMNTEAFF
TRBJ1-6,TRBV2,TRBD1,NA,TGTGCCAGCGGATTTCGACAGGGGGTCAATTCACCCCTCCACTTT,CASGFRQGVNSPLHF
TRBJ1-1,TRBV10-3,NA,NA,TGTGCCATCAGCCTGACAGGACCTGAAGCTTTCTTT,CAISLTGPEAFF
TRBJ2-5,TRBV6-6,NA,NA,TGTGCCAGCAGTTACTTGGCTACACGGGGGTCTCAGACCCAGTACTTC,CASSYLATRGSQTQYF
TRBJ1-3,TRBV11-2,NA,NA,TGTGCCAGCAGCTTAGATACAGGGCCTGGAAACACCATATATTTT,CASSLDTGPGNTIYF
TRBJ2-7,TRBV6-5,TRBD2,NA,TGTGCCAGCATTCCCGGGACTAGCGGAAACGAGCAGTACTTC,CASIPGTSGNEQYF
TRBJ2-3,TRBV19,NA,NA,TGTGCCAGTAGTATGGGTTCTTCGGGGGATACGCAGTATTTT,CASSMGSSGDTQYF
TRBJ1-4,TRBV4-1,TRBD1,NA,TGCGCCAGCAGCCAAGATCCCCAGGGGGTAACTGCCGAAAAACTGTTTTTT,CASSQDPQGVTAEKLFF
TRBJ2-1,TRBV6-5,TRBD2,NA,TGTGCCAGCAGACCTAGCGGGGGGGCCCTTGAGCAGTTCTTC,CASRPSGGALEQFF
TRBJ1-6,TRBV4-1,TRBD1,once,TGCGCCAGCAGACGTCAGGGGGGACCCAGCTCCTATAATTCACCCCTCCACTTT,CASRRQGGPSSYNSPLHF
TRBJ2-5,TRBV5-1,NA,NA,TGCGCCAGCAGCTCGGGACAAGGCCAAGAGACCCAGTACTTC,CASSSGQGQETQYF
TRBJ2-1,TRBV3-1/TRBV3-2,NA,NA,TGTGCCAGCAGCCAAATCTGGACTCCTAATGAGCAGTTCTTC,CASSQIWTPNEQFF
TRBJ2-1,TRBV7-8,TRBD1,NA,TGTGCCAGCAGCCGGGGACAGGGCAATGAGCAGTTCTTC,CASSRGQGNEQFF
TRBJ2-2,TRBV14,NA,NA,TGTGCCAGCAGCCCCCAATGGGGACACCGTCGTGGCACCGGGGAGCTGTTTTTT,CASSPQWGHRRGTGELFF
TRBJ1-1,TRBV5-5,TRBD1,NA,TGTGCCAGCAGCCGTGGGCAGGGGGCTTACACTGAAGCTTTCTTT,CASSRGQGAYTEAFF
TRBJ1-2,TRBV5-4,NA,NA,TGTGCCAGCAGCCCCCCTCTAGGCGATGGCTACACCTTC,CASSPPLGDGYTF
TRBJ1-2,TRBV27,TRBD1,NA,TGTGCCAGCAGACGGGGACAGGGGGCGCGTGGCTACACCTTC,CASRRGQGARGYTF
TRBJ2-2,TRBV19,TRBD2,few,TGTGCCAGTAGTACTATTCCGGGACTAGCGTACACCGGGGAGCTGTTTTTT,CASSTIPGLAYTGELFF
TRBJ1-1,TRBV21-1,NA,NA,TGTGCCAGCAGCAAAGAAAAGGGACTCAACACTGAAGCTTTCTTT,CASSKEKGLNTEAFF
TRBJ2-2,TRBV29-1,TRBD1,NA,TGCAGCGCGGGACAGGGCACCGGGGAGCTGTTTTTT,CSAGQGTGELFF
TRBJ2-1,TRBV7-2,TRBD2,NA,TGTGCCAGCAGCTCTTTAGCGGGGTACAATGAGCAGTTCTTC,CASSSLAGYNEQFF
TRBJ1-5,TRBV10-3,NA,NA,TGTGCCATCGGGATCCGCGGGGATCAGCCCCAGCATTTT,CAIGIRGDQPQHF
TRBJ1-2,TRBV6-5,NA,NA,TGTGCCAGCAGTTACTCGTACAGGCCCTCCCCAGGCTACACCTTC,CASSYSYRPSPGYTF
TRBJ1-2,TRBV12-3/TRBV12-4,NA,NA,TGTGCCAGCAGTTTAAACAGGCGGCGCTACACCTTC,CASSLNRRRYTF
TRBJ2-1,TRBV7-8,TRBD2,NA,TGTGCCAGCAGCGAACTAGCGGGGGTTAACAATGAGCAGTTCTTC,CASSELAGVNNEQFF
TRBJ1-4,TRBV3-1/TRBV3-2,TRBD1,few,TGTGCCAGCAGCCACGGGACAGGGAGCGAAAAACTGTTTTTT,CASSHGTGSEKLFF
TRBJ2-3,TRBV29-1,NA,NA,TGCAGCGTTGAAGATCGTCCGTATTTT,CSVEDRPYF
TRBJ2-1,TRBV6-4,TRBD2,NA,TGTGCCAGCAGTGAGGGGGGGGGTCGCTCCTACAATGAGCAGTTCTTC,CASSEGGGRSYNEQFF
TRBJ2-5,TRBV14,TRBD2,NA,TGTGCCAGCAGCCAAGAAACTAGCGTATACCAAGAGACCCAGTACTTC,CASSQETSVYQETQYF
TRBJ1-2,TRBV18,TRBD1,NA,TGTGCCAGCTCACCCACCCAGGGGGCAATAGATGGCTACACCTTC,CASSPTQGAIDGYTF
TRBJ1-1,TRBV2,NA,NA,TGTGCCAGCAGGTCGGCGGCCGGACTAGGCACTGAAGCTTTCTTT,CASRSAAGLGTEAFF
TRBJ1-2,TRBV7-9,NA,NA,TGTGCCAGCAGTTTGGGGGGGTCCTATGGCTACACCTTC,CASSLGGSYGYTF
TRBJ1-6,TRBV25-1,NA,NA,TGTGCCAGCAGTTCTCGGGACATCCCAGCGGATTCACCCCTCCACTTT,CASSSRDIPADSPLHF
TRBJ2-7,TRBV12-5,TRBD2,NA,TGTGCTAGTGCCGGACTAGCGTCCTACGAGCAGTACTTC,CASAGLASYEQYF
TRBJ2-7,TRBV2,NA,NA,TGTGCCAGCAGTGAGTCGCGGAGAAGCTCCTACGAGCAGTACTTC,CASSESRRSSYEQYF
TRBJ2-1,TRBV10-3,NA,few,TGTGCCATCAGTAAATCGGGACTTTCCAGCTCCTACAATGAGCAGTTCTTC,CAISKSGLSSSYNEQFF